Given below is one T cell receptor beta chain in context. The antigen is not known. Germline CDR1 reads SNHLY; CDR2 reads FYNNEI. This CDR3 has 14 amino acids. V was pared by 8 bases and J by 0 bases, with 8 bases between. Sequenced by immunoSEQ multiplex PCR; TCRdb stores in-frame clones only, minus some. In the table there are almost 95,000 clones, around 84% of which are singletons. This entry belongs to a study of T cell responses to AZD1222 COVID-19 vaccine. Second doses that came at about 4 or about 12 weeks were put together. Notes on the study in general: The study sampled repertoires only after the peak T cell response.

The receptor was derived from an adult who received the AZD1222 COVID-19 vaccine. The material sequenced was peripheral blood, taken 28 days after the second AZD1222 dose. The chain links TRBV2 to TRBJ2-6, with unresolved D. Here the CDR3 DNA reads TGTGCCAGCGGAGAAGACTCTGGGGCCAACGTCCTGACTTTC. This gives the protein CASGEDSGANVLTF.